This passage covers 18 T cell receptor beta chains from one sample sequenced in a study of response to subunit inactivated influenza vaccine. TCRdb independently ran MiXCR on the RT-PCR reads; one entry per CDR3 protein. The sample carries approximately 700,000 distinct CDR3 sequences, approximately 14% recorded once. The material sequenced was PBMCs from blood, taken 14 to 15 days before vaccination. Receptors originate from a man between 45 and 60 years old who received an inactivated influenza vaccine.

CDR3 sequence: CASSRGSGDTQYF. The CDR3 bases are TGTGCCAGCAGTAGGGGGTCGGGCGATACGCAGTATTTT. The chain links TRBV12-3 or TRBV12-4 to TRBJ2-3, with D perhaps matching TRBD1 (6 bases). This CDR3 is 13 amino acids long. With 5 bases removed from V and 6 bases from J, the gap between germline ends came to 12 bases.

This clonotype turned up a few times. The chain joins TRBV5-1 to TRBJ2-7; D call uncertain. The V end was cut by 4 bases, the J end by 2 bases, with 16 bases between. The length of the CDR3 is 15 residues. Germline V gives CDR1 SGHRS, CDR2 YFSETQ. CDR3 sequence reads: CASSRGRFSPYEQYF. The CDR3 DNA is TGCGCCAGCAGCAGAGGCCGATTTTCCCCCTACGAGCAGTACTTC.

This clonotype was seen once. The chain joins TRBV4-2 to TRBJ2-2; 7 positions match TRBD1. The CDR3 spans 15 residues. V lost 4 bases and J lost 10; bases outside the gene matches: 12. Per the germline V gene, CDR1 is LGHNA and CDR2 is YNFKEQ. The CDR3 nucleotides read TGTGCCAGCAGCCCGCAGGACAGGCCCTTTAAGGAGCTGTTTTTT. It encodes CASSPQDRPFKELFF.

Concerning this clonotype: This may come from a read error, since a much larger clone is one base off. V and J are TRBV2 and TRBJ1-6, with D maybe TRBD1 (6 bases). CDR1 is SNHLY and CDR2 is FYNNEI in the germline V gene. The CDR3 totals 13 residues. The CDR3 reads CASTGGYNLPLHF. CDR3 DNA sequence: TGTGCCAGCACGGGGGGCTATAATTTACCCCTCCACTTT.

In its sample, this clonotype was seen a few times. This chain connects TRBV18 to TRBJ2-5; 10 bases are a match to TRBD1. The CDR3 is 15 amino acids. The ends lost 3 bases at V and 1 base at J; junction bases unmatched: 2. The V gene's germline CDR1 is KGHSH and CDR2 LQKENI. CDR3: CASSPGTGAQETQYF. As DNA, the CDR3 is TGTGCCAGCTCACCCGGGACAGGGGCCCAAGAGACCCAGTACTTC.

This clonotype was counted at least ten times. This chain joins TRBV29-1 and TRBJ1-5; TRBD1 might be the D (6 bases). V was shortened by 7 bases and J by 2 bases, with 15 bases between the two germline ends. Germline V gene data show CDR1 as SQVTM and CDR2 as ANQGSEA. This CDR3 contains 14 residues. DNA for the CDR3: TGCAGCGCCTCGTTGGGGGGCGGCAATCAGCCCCAGCATTTT. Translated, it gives CSASLGGGNQPQHF.

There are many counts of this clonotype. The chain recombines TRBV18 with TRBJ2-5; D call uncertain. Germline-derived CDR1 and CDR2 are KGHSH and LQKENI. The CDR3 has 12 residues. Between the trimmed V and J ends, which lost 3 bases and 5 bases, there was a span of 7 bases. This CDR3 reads CASSPRMETQYF. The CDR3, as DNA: TGTGCCAGCTCACCGCGTATGGAGACCCAGTACTTC.

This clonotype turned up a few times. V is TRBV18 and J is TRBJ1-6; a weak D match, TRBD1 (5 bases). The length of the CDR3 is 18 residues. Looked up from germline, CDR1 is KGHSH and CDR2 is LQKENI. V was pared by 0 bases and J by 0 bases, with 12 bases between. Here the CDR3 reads CASSPPRGESSYNSPLHF. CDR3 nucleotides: TGTGCCAGCTCACCACCAAGAGGGGAGAGCTCCTATAATTCACCCCTCCACTTT. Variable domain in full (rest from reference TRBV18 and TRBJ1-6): NAGVMQNPRHLVRRRGQEARLRCSPMKGHSHVYWYRQLPEEGLKFMVYLQKENIIDESGMPKERFSAEFPKEGPSILRIQQVVRGDSAAYFCASSPPRGESSYNSPLHFGNGTRLTVT.

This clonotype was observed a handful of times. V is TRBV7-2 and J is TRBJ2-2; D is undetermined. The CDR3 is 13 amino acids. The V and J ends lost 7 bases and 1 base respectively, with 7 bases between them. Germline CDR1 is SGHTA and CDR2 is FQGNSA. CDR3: CASNFRNTGELFF. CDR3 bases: TGTGCCAGCAACTTCAGGAACACCGGGGAGCTGTTTTTT.

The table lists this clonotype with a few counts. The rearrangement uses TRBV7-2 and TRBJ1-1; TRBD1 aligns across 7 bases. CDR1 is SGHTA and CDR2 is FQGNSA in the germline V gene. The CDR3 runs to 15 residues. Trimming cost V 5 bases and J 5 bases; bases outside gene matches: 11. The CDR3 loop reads CASSSDRAGWTEAFF. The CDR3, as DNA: TGTGCCAGCAGCAGCGACAGGGCCGGGTGGACTGAAGCTTTCTTT.

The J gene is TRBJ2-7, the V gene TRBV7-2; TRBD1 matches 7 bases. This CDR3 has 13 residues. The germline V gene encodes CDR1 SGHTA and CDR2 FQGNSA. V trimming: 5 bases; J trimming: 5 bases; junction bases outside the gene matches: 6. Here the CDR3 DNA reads TGTGCCAGCAGCCTAAGACAGGGACACGAGCAGTACTTC. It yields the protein CASSLRQGHEQYF.

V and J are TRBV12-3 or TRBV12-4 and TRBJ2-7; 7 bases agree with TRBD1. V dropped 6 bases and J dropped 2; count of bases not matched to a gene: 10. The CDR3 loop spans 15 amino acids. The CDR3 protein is CASSPAGTVTYEQYF. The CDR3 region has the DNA TGTGCCAGCAGCCCTGCCGGGACAGTAACCTACGAGCAGTACTTC.

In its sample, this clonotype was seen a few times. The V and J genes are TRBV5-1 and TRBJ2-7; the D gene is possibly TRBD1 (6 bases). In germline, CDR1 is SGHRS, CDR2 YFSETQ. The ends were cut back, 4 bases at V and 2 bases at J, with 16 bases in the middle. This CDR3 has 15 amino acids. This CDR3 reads CASSPGQNTPYEQYF. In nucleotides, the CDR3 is TGCGCCAGCAGCCCTGGACAGAATACACCCTACGAGCAGTACTTC. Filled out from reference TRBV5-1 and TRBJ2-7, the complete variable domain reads KAGVTQTPRYLIKTRGQQVTLSCSPISGHRSVSWYQQTPGQGLQFLFEYFSETQRNKGNFPGRFSGRQFSNSRSEMNVSTLELGDSALYLCASSPGQNTPYEQYFGPGTRLTVT.

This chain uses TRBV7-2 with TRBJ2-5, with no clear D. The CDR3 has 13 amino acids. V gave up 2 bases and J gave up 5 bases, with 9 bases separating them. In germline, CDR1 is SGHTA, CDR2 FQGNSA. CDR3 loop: CASSLSDGETQYF. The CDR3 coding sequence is TGTGCCAGCAGCTTATCGGATGGGGAGACCCAGTACTTC.

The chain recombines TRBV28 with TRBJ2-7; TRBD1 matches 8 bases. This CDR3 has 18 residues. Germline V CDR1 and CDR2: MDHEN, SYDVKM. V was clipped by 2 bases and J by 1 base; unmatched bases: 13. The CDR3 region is CASSLIAGGYSSSYEQYF. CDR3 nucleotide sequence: TGTGCCAGCAGTTTAATTGCAGGGGGCTATTCGAGTTCCTACGAGCAGTACTTC.

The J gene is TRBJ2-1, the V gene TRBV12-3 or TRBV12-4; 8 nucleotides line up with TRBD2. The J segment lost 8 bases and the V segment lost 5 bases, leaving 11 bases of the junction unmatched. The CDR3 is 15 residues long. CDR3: CASSPLRGGADEQFF. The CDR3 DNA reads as TGTGCCAGCAGTCCCCTCCGGGGGGGGGCTGATGAGCAGTTCTTC.

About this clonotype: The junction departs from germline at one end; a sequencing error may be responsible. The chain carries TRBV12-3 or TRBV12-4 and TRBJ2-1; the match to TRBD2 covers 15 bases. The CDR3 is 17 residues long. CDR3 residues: CASSTRTSGRAYNEQFF. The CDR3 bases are TGTGCCAGCAGTACCCGGACTAGCGGGAGGGCCTATAATGAGCAGTTCTTC.

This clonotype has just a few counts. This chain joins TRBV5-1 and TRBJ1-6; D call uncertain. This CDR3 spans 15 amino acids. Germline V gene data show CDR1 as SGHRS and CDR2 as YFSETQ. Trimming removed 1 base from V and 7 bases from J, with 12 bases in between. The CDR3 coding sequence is TGCGCCAGCAGCTTGACAACAAGCGGGAATTCACCCCTCCACTTT. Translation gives CASSLTTSGNSPLHF.